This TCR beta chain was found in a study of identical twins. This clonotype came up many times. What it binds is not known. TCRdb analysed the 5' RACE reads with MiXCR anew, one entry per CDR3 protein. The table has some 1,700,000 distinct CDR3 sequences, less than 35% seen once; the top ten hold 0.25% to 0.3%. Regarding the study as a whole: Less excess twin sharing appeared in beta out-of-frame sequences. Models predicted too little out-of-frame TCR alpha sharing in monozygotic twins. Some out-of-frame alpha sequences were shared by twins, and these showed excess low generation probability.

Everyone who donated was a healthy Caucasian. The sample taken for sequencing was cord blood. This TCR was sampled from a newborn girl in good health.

CDR3: CASKDRGLFEQYF. CDR3 sequence (DNA): TGTGCCAGCAAGGACAGGGGGCTTTTCGAGCAGTACTTC. This chain links TRBV2 with TRBJ2-7, with TRBD1 identical over 11 bases. CDR1 is SNHLY and CDR2 is FYNNEI in the germline V gene. V trimming: 7 bases; J trimming: 6 bases; junction bases outside the gene matches: 5. This CDR3 region has 13 residues.